A single TCR beta chain is shown here with its context. As yet, its antigen is unknown. The data originate from a study of response to subunit inactivated influenza vaccine. Points from the study as a whole: The authors offered the suggestion that each seasonal influenza vaccination recruits few new T cells.

Trimming stripped 5 bases from V and 7 bases from J, with 17 bases between. This CDR3 is 14 amino acids long. In TCRdb, the RT-PCR reads were re-called with MiXCR into one record per CDR3 protein. The sample yields approximately 310,000 distinct CDR3 sequences, roughly a fifth seen once. This TCR was recovered from a man aged 50 to 69 who received an inactivated influenza vaccine. This chain links TRBV12-3 or TRBV12-4 with TRBJ1-2; tentatively, D is TRBD1 (6 bases). This material consisted of PBMCs from blood, taken less than 22 months after vaccination. CDR3 sequence (DNA): TGTGCCAGCAGTCCAGCCCACAGGGCCTCTGGCTACACCTTC. Translation: CASSPAHRASGYTF.